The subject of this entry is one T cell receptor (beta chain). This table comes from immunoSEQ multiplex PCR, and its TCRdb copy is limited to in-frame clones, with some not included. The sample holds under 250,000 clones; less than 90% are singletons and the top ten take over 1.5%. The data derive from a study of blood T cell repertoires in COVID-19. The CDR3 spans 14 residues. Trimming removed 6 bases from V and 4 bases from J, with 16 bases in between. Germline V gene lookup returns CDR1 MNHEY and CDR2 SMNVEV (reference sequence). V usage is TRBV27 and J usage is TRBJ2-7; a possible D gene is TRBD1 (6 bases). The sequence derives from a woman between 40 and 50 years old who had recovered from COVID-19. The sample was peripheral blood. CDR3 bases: TGTGCCAGCAGAACAGGGACGATCGGGTACGAGCAGTACTTC. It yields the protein CASRTGTIGYEQYF.